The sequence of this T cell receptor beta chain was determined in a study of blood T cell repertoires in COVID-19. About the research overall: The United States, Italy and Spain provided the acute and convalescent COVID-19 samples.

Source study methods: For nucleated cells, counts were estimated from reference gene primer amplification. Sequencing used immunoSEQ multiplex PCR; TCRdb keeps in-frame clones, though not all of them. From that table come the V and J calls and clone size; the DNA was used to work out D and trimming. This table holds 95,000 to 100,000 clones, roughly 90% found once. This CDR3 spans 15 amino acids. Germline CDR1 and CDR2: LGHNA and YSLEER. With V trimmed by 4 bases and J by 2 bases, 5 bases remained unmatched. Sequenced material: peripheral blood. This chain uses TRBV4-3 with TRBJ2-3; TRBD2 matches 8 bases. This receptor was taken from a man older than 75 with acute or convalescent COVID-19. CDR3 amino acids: CASSRLAGTTDTQYF. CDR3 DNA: TGCGCCAGCAGCCGTTTAGCGGGGACCACAGATACGCAGTATTTT.